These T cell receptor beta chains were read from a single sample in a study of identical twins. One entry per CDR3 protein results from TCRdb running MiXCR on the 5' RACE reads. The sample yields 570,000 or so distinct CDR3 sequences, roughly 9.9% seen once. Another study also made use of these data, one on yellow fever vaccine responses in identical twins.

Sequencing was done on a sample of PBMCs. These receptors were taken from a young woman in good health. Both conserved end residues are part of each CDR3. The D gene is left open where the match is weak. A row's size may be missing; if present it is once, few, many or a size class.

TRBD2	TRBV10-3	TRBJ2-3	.	TGTGCCACTCGTGGCGGGAGGGCCCTGGGAGATACGCAGTATTTT	CATRGGRALGDTQYF
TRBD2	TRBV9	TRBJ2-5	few	TGTGCCAGCAGCTCAATGAAGACTAGCGGGCCCGAGACCCAGTACTTC	CASSSMKTSGPETQYF
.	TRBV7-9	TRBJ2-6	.	TGTGCCAGCAGCTGGGGACCAGTAAACTCTGGGGCCAACGTCCTGACTTTC	CASSWGPVNSGANVLTF
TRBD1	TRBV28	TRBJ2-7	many	TGTGCCAGCAAAGGACAGGGGGGTGGTCTAGCGGGCGGGTACGAGCAGTACTTC	CASKGQGGGLAGGYEQYF
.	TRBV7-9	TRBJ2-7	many	TGTGCCAGCAGCTCGGTAGGGCCGGGACAGTACTTC	CASSSVGPGQYF
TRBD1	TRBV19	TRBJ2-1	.	TGTGCCAGTGGGGGACAGGGGGTTTACAATGAGCAGTTCTTC	CASGGQGVYNEQFF
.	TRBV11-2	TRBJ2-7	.	TGTGCCAGCAGCTTAGTCTTTGGCCAGGGGACAATTTACGAGCAGTACTTC	CASSLVFGQGTIYEQYF
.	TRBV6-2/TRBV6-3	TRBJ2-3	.	TGTGCCAGCAGCTGGCTCGGAGGGCCCGCAGATACGCAGTATTTT	CASSWLGGPADTQYF
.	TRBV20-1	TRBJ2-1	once	TGCTGTGCTAGAACGTATAGCTCCTACAATGAGCAGTTCTTC	CCARTYSSYNEQFF
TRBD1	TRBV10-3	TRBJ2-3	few	TGTGCCATCAGTGAGACAGGACAGGGGACAGATACGCAGTATTTT	CAISETGQGTDTQYF
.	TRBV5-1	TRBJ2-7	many	TGCGCCAGCAGCTGGACAGGTTGGGACTCGGAGCAGTACTTC	CASSWTGWDSEQYF
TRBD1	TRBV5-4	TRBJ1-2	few	TGTGCCAGCAGCATGCGGGGACAGGGAGGTAATGGCTACACCTTC	CASSMRGQGGNGYTF
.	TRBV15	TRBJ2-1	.	TGTGCCACCAGCAGAGATCGGGCAGCCTACAATGAGCAGTTCTTC	CATSRDRAAYNEQFF
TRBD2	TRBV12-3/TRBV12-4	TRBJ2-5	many	TGTGCCACCAGAGCGGGGGCTCAAGAGACCCAGTACTTC	CATRAGAQETQYF
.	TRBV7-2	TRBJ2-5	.	TGTGCCAGCAGCTTAGCGGAGTCCTCTGGAGGGACCCAGTACTTC	CASSLAESSGGTQYF
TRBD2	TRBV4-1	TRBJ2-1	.	TGCGCCAGCAGCCAAGGCTGGCGGGAGGGCGAGAATGAGCAGTTCTTC	CASSQGWREGENEQFF
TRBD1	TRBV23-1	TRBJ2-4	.	TGCGCCAGCAGTCAATCTTGTGACAGGGGTGACATTCAGTACTTC	CASSQSCDRGDIQYF
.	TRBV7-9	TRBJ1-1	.	TGTGCCAGCAGCTTAGCGAGGGCAGCGGACACTGAAGCTTTCTTT	CASSLARAADTEAFF
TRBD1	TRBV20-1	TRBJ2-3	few	TGCAGTGCGGCGCAGGGGGCAGATACGCAGTATTTT	CSAAQGADTQYF
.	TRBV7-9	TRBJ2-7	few	TGTGCCAGCGGGACCGCCTGGTACGAGCAGTACTTC	CASGTAWYEQYF
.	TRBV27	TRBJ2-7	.	TGTGCCAGCAGCAAATCTACTCGGGAGCAGTACTTC	CASSKSTREQYF
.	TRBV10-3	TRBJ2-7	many	TGTGCCACTCGCCCGGGCTCTACCTACGAGCAGTACTTC	CATRPGSTYEQYF